In this sample, the clone carrying this T cell receptor beta chain turned up once. These data come from a study of blood T cell repertoires in COVID-19. About the research overall: In each case, the material was cDNA or gDNA derived from T cells, B-cell-depleted T cells, or PBMCs.

Generated by immunoSEQ multiplex PCR, the TCRdb table keeps only in-frame clones and is missing some. Of about 59,000 clones listed, around 73% are singletons. Looked up from germline, CDR1 is LNHDA and CDR2 is SQIVND (reference sequence). There are 18 residues in the CDR3. V trimming: 3 bases; J trimming: 2 bases; junction bases outside the gene matches: 9. This TCR was recovered from a man older than 75 with acute or convalescent COVID-19. This chain joins TRBV19 and TRBJ2-1; 11 bases are shared with TRBD2. The sample was peripheral blood. This CDR3 reads CASSIGTSGSLPYNEQFF. The CDR3 nucleotides are TGTGCCAGTAGTATCGGCACTAGCGGGAGCCTCCCCTACAATGAGCAGTTCTTC.